Below, one T cell receptor (beta chain) is given with its context. As yet, its antigen is unknown. A much larger clone is a single base away; this may be a read error. Together with a sample-barcoded 5' primer, a J-beta primer mix was included in a second PCR lasting about 7 to 12 cycles. Every single cDNA molecule received a tag from a template-switch adaptor with 12 random nucleotides. One entry per CDR3 protein, called by TCRdb with MiXCR from the 5' RACE reads. Of 850,000 to 1,000,000 distinct CDR3 sequences in the sample, roughly 47% were seen once. V lost 6 bases, J lost 1 base, and 11 bases stayed unmatched. This CDR3 region has 17 residues. Germline-derived CDR1 and CDR2 are KGHSH and LQKENI. This record belongs to a study of blood T cells in healthy people across ages. Study-wide context: About one barcoded beta molecule per two T cells came from capture by template switching.

Points from the study as a whole: More naive CD4+ cells and higher diversity were found in long-lived than in aged donors.

V and J are TRBV18 and TRBJ2-5; 10 nucleotides line up with TRBD2. The source material was blood. The receptor was isolated from a woman aged 55-70 years in good health. CDR3 amino acids: CASSSYSSGSCQETQYF. The CDR3 DNA follows: TGTGCCAGCTCCAGCTACTCTAGCGGGAGCTGCCAAGAGACCCAGTACTTC.